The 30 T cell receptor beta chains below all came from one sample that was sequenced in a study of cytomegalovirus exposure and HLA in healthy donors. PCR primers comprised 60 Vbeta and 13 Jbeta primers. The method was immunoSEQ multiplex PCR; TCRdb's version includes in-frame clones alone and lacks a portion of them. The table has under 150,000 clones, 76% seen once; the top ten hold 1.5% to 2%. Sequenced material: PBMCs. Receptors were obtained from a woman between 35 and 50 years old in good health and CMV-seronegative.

Written as DNA, the CDR3 is TGTGCCAGCAGTCCCCCCAGGGTGAACACTGAAGCTTTCTTT. It encodes CASSPPRVNTEAFF. The chain is built from TRBV28 and TRBJ1-1, with D maybe TRBD1 (5 bases). The CDR3 length is 14 residues. CDR1 MDHEN and CDR2 SYDVKM come from the germline V gene. V lost 5 bases and J lost 0, with 10 bases in between.

The CDR3 loop is CASRATGFADTQYF. CDR3 sequence (DNA): TGTGCCAGCAGGGCGACAGGGTTTGCGGATACGCAGTATTTT. The V gene is TRBV2, the J gene TRBJ2-3; 7 positions match TRBD1. V shed 6 bases and J 6 bases; nucleotides not matched to a gene: 9. Germline V CDR1 and CDR2: SNHLY, FYNNEI. This CDR3 is built from 14 residues.

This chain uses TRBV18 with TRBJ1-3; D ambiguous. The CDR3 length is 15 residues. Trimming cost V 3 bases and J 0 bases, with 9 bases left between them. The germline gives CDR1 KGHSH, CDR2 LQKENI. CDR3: CASSPTQYSGNTIYF. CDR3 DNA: TGTGCCAGCTCACCGACACAATACTCTGGAAACACCATATATTTT.

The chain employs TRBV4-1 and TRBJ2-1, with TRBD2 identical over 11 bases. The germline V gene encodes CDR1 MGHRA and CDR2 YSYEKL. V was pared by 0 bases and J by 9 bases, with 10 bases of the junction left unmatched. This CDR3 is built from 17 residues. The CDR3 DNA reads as TGCGCCAGCAGCCAAGATTGGGCTAGCGGGAGGTCCGGTGAGCAGTTCTTC. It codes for CASSQDWASGRSGEQFF.

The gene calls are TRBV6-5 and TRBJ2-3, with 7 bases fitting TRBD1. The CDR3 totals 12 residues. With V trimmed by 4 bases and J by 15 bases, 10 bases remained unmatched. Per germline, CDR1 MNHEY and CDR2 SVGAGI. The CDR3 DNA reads TGTGCCAGCAGTTCTTTGGACAGGACGCGATATTTT. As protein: CASSSLDRTRYF.

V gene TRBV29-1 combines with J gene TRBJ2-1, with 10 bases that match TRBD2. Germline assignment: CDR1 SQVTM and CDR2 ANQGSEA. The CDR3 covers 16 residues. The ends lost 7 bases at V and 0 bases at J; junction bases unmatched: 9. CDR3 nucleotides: TGCAGCGAAATCCCCTCTAGCGGGAGCTCCTACAATGAGCAGTTCTTC. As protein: CSEIPSSGSSYNEQFF.

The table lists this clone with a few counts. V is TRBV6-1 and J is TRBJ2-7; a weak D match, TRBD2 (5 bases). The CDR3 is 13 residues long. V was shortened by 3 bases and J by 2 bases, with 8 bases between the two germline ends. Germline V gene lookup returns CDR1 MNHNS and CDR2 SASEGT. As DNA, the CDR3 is TGTGCCAGCAGTGAGTCGGGGACCTACGAGCAGTACTTC. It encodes CASSESGTYEQYF.

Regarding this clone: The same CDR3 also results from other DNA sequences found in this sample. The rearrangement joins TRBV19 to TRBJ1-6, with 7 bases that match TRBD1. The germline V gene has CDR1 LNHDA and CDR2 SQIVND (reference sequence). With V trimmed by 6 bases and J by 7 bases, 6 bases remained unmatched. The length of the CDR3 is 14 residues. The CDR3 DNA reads TGTGCCAGTAGCCGGACAGGATTAAATTCACCCCTCCACTTT. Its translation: CASSRTGLNSPLHF.

CDR3 sequence: CASSPGQEGPEAFF. The CDR3 nucleotides read TGCGCCAGCAGCCCTGGACAGGAGGGCCCTGAAGCTTTCTTT. This rearrangement joins TRBV23-1 to TRBJ1-1; TRBD1 matches 7 bases. TRBV23-1 is known as an ORF, though its function is uncertain. This CDR3 is 14 amino acids long. V shed 6 bases and J 6 bases; nucleotides not matched to a gene: 10.

The CDR3 DNA sequence: TGTGCCAGTAGTATTTTACATGACACTGAAGCTTTCTTT. Its translation: CASSILHDTEAFF. The rearrangement joins TRBV19 to TRBJ1-1; D call uncertain. This CDR3 comprises 13 residues. V lost 3 bases and J 3 bases, leaving 8 bases between the germline ends. CDR1 and CDR2 (germline): LNHDA, SQIVND (reference sequence).

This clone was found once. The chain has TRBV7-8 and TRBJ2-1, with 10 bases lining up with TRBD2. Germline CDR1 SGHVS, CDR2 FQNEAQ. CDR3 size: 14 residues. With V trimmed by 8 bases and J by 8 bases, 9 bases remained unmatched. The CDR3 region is CASSESGGADEQFF. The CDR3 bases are TGTGCCAGCTCGGAAAGCGGGGGGGCCGATGAGCAGTTCTTC.

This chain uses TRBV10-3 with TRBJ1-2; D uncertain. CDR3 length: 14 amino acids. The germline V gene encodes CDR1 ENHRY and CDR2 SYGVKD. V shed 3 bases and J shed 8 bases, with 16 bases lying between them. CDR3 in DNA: TGTGCCATCAGTGATGGGGTGGTATCGGGGGGCTACACCTTC. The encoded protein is CAISDGVVSGGYTF.

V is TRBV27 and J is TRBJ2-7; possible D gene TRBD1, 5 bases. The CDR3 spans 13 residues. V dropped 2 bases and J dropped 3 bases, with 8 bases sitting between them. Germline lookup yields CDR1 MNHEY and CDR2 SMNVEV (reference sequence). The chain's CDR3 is CASSLIQGYEQYF. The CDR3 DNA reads TGTGCCAGCAGTTTAATCCAGGGCTACGAGCAGTACTTC.

CDR3: CASSLESWAGYYEQYF. The CDR3 DNA sequence: TGCGCCAGCAGCTTGGAATCTTGGGCGGGGTACTACGAGCAGTACTTC. V gene TRBV5-1 combines with J gene TRBJ2-7, with D tentatively TRBD2 (6 bases). V was clipped by 0 bases and J by 3 bases, with 16 bases between them. Germline CDR1 is SGHRS and CDR2 is YFSETQ. The length of the CDR3 is 16 residues. The variable domain in full, with the rest retrieved from reference TRBV5-1 and TRBJ2-7, is KAGVTQTPRYLIKTRGQQVTLSCSPISGHRSVSWYQQTPGQGLQFLFEYFSETQRNKGNFPGRFSGRQFSNSRSEMNVSTLELGDSALYLCASSLESWAGYYEQYFGPGTRLTVT.

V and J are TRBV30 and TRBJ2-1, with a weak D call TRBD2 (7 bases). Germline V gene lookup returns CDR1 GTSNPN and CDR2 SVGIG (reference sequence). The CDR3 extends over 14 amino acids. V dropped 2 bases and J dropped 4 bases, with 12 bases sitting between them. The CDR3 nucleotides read TGTGCCTGGAGTAGGGGGGGGACGTACAATGAGCAGTTCTTC. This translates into CAWSRGGTYNEQFF. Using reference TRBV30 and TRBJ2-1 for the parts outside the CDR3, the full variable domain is SQTIHQWPATLVQPVGSPLSLECTVEGTSNPNLYWYRQAAGRGLQLLFYSVGIGQISSEVPQNLSASRPQDRQFILSSKKLLLSDSGFYLCAWSRGGTYNEQFFGPGTRLTVL.

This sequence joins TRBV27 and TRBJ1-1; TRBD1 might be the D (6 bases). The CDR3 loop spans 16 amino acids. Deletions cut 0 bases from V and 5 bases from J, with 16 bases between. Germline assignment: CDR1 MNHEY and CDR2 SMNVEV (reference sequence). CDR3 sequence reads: CASSLSATGGRTEAFF. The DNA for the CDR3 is TGTGCCAGCAGTTTATCGGCGACAGGAGGCAGGACTGAAGCTTTCTTT.

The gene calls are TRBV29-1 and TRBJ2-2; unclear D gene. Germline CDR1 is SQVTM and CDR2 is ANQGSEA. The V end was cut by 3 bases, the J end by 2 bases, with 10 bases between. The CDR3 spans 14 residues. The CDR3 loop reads CSVEGSTNTGELFF. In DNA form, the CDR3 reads TGCAGCGTTGAGGGCAGTACAAACACCGGGGAGCTGTTTTTT.

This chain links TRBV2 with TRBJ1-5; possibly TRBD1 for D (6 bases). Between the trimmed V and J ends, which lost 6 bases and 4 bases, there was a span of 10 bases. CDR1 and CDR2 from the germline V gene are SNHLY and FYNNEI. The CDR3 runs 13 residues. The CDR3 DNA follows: TGTGCCAGCAGCGGACAGATTAATCAGCCCCAGCATTTT. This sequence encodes CASSGQINQPQHF. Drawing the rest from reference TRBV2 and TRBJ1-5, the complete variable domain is EPEVTQTPSHQVTQMGQEVILRCVPISNHLYFYWYRQILGQKVEFLVSFYNNEISEKSEIFDDQFSVERPDGSNFTLKIRSTKLEDSAMYFCASSGQINQPQHFGDGTRLSIL.

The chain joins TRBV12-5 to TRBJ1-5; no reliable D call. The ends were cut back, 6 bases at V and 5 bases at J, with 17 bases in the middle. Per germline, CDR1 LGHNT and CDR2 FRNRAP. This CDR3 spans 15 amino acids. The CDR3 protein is CASGHGLSIHQPQHF. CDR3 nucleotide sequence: TGTGCTAGTGGCCATGGACTCAGCATCCATCAGCCCCAGCATTTT.

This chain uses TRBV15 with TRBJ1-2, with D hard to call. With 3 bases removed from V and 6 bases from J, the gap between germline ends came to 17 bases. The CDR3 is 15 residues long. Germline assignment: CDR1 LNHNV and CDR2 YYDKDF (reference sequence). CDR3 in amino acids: CATSSLEESPDGYTF. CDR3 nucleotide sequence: TGTGCCACCAGCAGCCTCGAGGAGTCACCCGATGGCTACACCTTC.

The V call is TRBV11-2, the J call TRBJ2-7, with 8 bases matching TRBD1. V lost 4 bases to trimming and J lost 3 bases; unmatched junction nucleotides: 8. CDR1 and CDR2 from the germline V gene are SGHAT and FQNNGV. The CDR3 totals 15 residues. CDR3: CASSWGGTGSYEQYF. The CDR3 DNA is TGTGCCAGCAGCTGGGGTGGGACAGGTAGCTACGAGCAGTACTTC.

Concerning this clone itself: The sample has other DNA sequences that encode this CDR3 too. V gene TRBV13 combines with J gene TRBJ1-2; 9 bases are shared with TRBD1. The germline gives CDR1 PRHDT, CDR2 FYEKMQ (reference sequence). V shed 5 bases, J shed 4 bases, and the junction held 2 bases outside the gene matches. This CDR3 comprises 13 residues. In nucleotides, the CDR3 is TGTGCCAGCAGCCTGGACAGGGGCTATGGCTACACCTTC. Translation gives CASSLDRGYGYTF.

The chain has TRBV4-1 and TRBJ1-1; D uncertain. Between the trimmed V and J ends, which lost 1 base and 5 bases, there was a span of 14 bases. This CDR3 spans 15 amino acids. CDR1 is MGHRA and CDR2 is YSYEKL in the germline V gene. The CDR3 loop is CASSQASQSGTEAFF. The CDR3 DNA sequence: TGCGCCAGCAGCCAAGCAAGTCAAAGCGGTACTGAAGCTTTCTTT.

CDR3 loop: CAGTTAPNTEAFF. Written as DNA, the CDR3 is TGTGCCGGTACGACAGCCCCGAACACTGAAGCTTTCTTT. The chain recombines TRBV19 with TRBJ1-1; D might be TRBD1 (5 bases). This CDR3 is 13 amino acids long. Germline loops: CDR1 LNHDA, CDR2 SQIVND (reference sequence). Between the trimmed V and J ends, which lost 11 bases and 1 base, there was a span of 14 bases.

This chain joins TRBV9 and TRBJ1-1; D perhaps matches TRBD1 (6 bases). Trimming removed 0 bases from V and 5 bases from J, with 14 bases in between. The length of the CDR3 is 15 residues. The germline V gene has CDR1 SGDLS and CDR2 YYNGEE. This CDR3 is CASSVAGAGKTEAFF. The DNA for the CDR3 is TGTGCCAGCAGCGTAGCAGGGGCAGGTAAAACTGAAGCTTTCTTT.

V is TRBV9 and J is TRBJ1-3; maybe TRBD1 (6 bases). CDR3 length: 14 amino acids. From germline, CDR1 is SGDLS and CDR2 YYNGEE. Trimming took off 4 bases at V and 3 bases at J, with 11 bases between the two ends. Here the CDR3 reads CASSPWTVGNTIYF. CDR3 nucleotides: TGTGCCAGCAGCCCTTGGACAGTTGGAAACACCATATATTTT. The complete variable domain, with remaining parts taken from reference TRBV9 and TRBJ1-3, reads DSGVTQTPKHLITATGQRVTLRCSPRSGDLSVYWYQQSLDQGLQFLIQYYNGEERAKGNILERFSAQQFPDLHSELNLSSLELGDSALYFCASSPWTVGNTIYFGEGSWLTVV.

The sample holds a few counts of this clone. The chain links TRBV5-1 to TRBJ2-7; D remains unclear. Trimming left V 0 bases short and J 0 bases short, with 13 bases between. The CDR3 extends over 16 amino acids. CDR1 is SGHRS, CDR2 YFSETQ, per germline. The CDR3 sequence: CASSLESQVSSYEQYF. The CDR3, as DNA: TGCGCCAGCAGCTTGGAAAGCCAGGTCAGCTCCTACGAGCAGTACTTC.

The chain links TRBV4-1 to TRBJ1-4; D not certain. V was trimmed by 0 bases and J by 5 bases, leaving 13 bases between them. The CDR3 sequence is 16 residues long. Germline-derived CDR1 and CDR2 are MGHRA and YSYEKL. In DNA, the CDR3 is TGCGCCAGCAGCCAAGACCGAACAGCCCTAAATGAAAAACTGTTTTTT. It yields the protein CASSQDRTALNEKLFF.

The CDR3 is CASSQGGGGSYTF. In nucleotides, the CDR3 is TGCGCCAGCAGCCAAGGAGGGGGGGGAAGCTACACCTTC. The J gene is TRBJ1-2, the V gene TRBV4-1; perhaps TRBD1 as D (6 bases). This CDR3 contains 13 residues. CDR1 is MGHRA and CDR2 is YSYEKL in the germline V gene. Trimming removed 1 base at V and 9 bases at J, with 12 bases between.

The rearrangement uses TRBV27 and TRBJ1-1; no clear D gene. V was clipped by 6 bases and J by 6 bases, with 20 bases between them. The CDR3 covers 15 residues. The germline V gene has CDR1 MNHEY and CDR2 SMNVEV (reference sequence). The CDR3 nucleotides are TGTGCCAGCAGAGAACACCGAGGTGGATCCCCTGAAGCTTTCTTT. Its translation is CASREHRGGSPEAFF.